The T cell receptor beta chain described here comes from a study of blood T cell repertoires in COVID-19. Per the authors' pipeline: The assay estimated nucleated cells by amplifying reference gene primers. The method was immunoSEQ multiplex PCR; TCRdb's version includes in-frame clones alone and lacks a portion of them. V and J calls plus clone size are reproduced from that table; the DNA served to infer D and trimming. The data show 200,000 or so clones, 84% seen once. This TCR came from a human donor in a cohort sampled during active COVID-19. What was sequenced was peripheral blood.

The CDR3 protein is CASSESGLAGEQTQYF. In DNA, the CDR3 is TGCGCCAGCAGTGAGTCGGGGCTAGCGGGAGAGCAGACCCAGTACTTC. V usage is TRBV10-2 and J usage is TRBJ2-5, with 10 positions matching TRBD2. V was pared by 0 bases and J by 6 bases, with 7 bases of the junction left unmatched. This CDR3 has 16 amino acids. Germline V gene lookup returns CDR1 WSHSY and CDR2 SAAADI.